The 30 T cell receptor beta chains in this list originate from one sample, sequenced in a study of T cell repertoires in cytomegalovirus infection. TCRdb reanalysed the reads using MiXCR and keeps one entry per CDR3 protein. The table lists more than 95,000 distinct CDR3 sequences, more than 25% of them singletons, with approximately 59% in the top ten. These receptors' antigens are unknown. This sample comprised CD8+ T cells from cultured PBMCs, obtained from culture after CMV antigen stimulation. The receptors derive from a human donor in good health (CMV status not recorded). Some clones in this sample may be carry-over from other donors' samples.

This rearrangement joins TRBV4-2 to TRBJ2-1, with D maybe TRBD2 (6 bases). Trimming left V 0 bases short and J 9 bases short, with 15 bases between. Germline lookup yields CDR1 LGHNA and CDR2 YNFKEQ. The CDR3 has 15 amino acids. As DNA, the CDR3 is TGTGCCAGCAGCCAAGAGACGGGCCTAGCGATTGAGCAGTTCTTC. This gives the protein CASSQETGLAIEQFF.

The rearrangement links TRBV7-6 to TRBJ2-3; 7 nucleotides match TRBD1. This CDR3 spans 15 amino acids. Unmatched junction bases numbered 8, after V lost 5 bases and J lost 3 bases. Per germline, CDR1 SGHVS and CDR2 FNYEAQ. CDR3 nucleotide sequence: TGTGCCAGCAGCCCAATCCCCAGGGGGACAGATACGCAGTATTTT. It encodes CASSPIPRGTDTQYF.

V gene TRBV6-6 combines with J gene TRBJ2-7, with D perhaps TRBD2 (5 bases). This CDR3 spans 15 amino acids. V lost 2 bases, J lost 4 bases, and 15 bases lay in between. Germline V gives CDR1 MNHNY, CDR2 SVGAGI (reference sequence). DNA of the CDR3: TGTGCCAGCAGTTACGCCTCTTATCCGGGATACGAGCAGTACTTC. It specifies CASSYASYPGYEQYF.

In DNA form, the CDR3 reads TGCGCCAGCAGCCAAGATTCAAAGGTGGGGGACAACAATCAGCCCCAGCATTTT. It is translated as CASSQDSKVGDNNQPQHF. V is TRBV4-3 and J is TRBJ1-5, with TRBD1 as a possible D gene (6 bases). The CDR3 runs to 18 residues. Germline V gene lookup returns CDR1 LGHNA and CDR2 YSLEER. V was pared by 0 bases and J by 3 bases, with 18 bases between.

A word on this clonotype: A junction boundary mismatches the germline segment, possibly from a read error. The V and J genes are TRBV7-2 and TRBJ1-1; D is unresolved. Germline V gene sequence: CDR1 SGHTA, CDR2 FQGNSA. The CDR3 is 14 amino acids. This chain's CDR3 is CASSPPTIRPRVLF. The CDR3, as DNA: TGTGCCAGCAGCCCCCCGACAATTCGCCCCCGAGTTCTCTTT.

The chain's CDR3 is CASSLGVFATYEQYF. The CDR3 DNA is TGTGCCAGCAGCTTAGGGGTTTTTGCAACCTACGAGCAGTACTTC. The V and J genes are TRBV7-2 and TRBJ2-7; D gene ambiguous. With 1 base removed from V and 2 bases from J, the gap between germline ends came to 12 bases. From germline, CDR1 is SGHTA and CDR2 FQGNSA. The CDR3 runs 15 residues.

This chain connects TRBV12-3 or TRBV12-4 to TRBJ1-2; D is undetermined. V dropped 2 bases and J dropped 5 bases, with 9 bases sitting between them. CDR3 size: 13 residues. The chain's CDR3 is CASSLLPGYGYTF. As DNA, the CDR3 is TGTGCCAGCAGTTTATTACCCGGGTATGGCTACACCTTC.

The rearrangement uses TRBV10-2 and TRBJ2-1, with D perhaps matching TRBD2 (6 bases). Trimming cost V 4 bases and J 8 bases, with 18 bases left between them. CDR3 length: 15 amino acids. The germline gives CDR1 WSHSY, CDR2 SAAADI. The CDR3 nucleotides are TGCGCCAGCAGTGGGGGACTCCGCAAGAGTGATGAGCAGTTCTTC. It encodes CASSGGLRKSDEQFF.

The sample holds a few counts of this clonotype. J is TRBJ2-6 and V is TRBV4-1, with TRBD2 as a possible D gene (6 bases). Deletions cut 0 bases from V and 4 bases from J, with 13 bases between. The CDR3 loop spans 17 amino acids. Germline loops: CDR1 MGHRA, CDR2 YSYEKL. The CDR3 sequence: CASSQDGGGVGANVLTF. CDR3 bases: TGCGCCAGCAGCCAAGATGGCGGAGGGGTGGGGGCCAACGTCCTGACTTTC.

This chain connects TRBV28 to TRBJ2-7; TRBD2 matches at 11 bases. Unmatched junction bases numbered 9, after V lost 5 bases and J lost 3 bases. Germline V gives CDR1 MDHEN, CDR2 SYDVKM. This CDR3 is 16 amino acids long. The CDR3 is CASSPRRLAGLYEQYF. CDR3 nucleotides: TGTGCCAGCAGTCCCCGCAGACTAGCGGGACTCTACGAGCAGTACTTC.

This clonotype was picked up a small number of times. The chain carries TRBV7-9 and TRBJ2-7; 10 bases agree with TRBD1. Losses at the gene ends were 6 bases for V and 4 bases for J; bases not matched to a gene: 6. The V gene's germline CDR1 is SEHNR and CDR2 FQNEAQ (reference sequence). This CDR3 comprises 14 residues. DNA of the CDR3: TGTGCCAGCAGTCCCCGACAGGGGGCTTACGAGCAGTACTTC. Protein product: CASSPRQGAYEQYF.

The CDR3 bases are TGTGCCAGCAGCGTCGGCAGAACCTACGAGCAGTACTTC. Translated: CASSVGRTYEQYF. The rearrangement joins TRBV27 to TRBJ2-7; D call uncertain. This CDR3 has 13 residues. CDR1 MNHEY and CDR2 SMNVEV come from the germline V gene (reference sequence). Trimming left V 6 bases short and J 2 bases short, with 11 bases between.

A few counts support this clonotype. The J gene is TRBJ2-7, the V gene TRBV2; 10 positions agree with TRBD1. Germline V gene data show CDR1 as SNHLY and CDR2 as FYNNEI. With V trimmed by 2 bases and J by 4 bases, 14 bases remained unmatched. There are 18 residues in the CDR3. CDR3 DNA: TGTGCCAGCAGTGAACCGCCTTTCGGGACAGGGGCTATTTACGAGCAGTACTTC. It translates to CASSEPPFGTGAIYEQYF.

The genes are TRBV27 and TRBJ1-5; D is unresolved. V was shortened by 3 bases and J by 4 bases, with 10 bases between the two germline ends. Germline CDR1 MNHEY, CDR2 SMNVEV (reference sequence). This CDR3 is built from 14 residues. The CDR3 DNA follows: TGTGCCAGCAGTTTTTCGTCAGGAAATCAGCCCCAGCATTTT. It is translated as CASSFSSGNQPQHF.

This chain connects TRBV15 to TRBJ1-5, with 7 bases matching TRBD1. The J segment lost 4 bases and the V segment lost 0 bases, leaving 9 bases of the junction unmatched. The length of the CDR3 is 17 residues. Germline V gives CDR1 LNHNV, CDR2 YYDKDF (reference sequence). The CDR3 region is CATSREGPGGTNQPQHF. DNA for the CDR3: TGTGCCACCAGCAGAGAGGGGCCAGGGGGTACAAATCAGCCCCAGCATTTT.

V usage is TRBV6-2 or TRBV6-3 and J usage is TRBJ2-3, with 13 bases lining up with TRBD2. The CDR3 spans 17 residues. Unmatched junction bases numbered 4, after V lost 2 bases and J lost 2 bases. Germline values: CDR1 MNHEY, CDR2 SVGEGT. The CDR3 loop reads CASSYLGLAGITDTQYF. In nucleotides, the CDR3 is TGTGCCAGCAGTTACCTGGGACTAGCGGGGATCACAGATACGCAGTATTTT.

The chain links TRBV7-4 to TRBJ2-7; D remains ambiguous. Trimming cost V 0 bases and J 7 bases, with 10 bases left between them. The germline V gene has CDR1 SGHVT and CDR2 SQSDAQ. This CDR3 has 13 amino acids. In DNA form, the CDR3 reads TGTGCCAGCAGCTTAGCGACCGAGTTGGAGCAGTACTTC. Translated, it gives CASSLATELEQYF.

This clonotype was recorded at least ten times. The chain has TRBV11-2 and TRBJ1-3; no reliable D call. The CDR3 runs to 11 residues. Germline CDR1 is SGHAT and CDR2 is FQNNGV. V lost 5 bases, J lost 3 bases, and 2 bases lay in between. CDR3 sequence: CASSRGNTIYF. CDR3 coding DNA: TGTGCCAGCAGCCGTGGAAACACCATATATTTT.

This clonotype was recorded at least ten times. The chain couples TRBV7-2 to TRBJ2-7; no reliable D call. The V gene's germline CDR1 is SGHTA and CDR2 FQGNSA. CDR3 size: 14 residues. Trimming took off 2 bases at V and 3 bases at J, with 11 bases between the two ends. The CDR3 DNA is TGTGCCAGCAGCTTAAACGCCCTTTTCTACGAGCAGTACTTC. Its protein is CASSLNALFYEQYF.

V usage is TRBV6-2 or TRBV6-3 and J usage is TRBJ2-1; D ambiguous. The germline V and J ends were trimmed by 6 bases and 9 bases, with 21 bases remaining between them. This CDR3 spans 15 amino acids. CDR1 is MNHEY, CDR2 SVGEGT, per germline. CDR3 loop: CASRPTLYTSLEQFF. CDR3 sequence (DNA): TGTGCCAGCAGACCGACCCTGTACACGTCTCTTGAGCAGTTCTTC.

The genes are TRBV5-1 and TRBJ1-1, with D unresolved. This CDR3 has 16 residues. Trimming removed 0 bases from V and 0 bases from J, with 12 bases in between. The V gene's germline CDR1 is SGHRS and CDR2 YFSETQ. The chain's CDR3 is CASSLGLGSLNTEAFF. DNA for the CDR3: TGCGCCAGCAGCTTGGGGTTGGGCAGCCTGAACACTGAAGCTTTCTTT.

The CDR3: CASSMGYEQFF. Here the CDR3 DNA reads TGTGCCAGTAGTATGGGTTATGAGCAGTTCTTC. The V and J genes are TRBV19 and TRBJ2-1, with D unresolved. This CDR3 comprises 11 residues. From germline, CDR1 is LNHDA and CDR2 SQIVND (reference sequence). V lost 3 bases to trimming and J lost 8 bases, with 5 bases between them. The full variable domain, its missing parts supplied by reference TRBV19 and TRBJ2-1, is DGGITQSPKYLFRKEGQNVTLSCEQNLNHDAMYWYRQDPGQGLRLIYYSQIVNDFQKGDIAEGYSVSREKKESFPLTVTSAQKNPTAFYLCASSMGYEQFFGPGTRLTVL.

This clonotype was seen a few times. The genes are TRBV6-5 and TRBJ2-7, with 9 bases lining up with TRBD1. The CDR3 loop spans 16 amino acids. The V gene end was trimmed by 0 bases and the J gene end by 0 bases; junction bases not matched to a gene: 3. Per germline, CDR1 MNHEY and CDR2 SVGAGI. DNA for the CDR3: TGTGCCAGCAGTTACTCCTTGACAGGGGGCTCCTACGAGCAGTACTTC. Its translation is CASSYSLTGGSYEQYF.

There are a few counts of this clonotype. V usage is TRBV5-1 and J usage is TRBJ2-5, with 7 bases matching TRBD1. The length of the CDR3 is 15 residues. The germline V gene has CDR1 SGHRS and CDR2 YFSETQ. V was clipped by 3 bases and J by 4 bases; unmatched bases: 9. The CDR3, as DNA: TGCGCCAGCAGCTCCGGGACAGAGTATTCAGAGACCCAGTACTTC. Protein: CASSSGTEYSETQYF.

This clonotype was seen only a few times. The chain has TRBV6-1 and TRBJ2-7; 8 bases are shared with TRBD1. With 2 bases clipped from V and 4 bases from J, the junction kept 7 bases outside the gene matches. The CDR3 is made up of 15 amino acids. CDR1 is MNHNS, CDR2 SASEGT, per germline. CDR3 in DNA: TGTGCCAGCAGTGAAACGGTACAGGGGGGTTACGAGCAGTACTTC. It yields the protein CASSETVQGGYEQYF.

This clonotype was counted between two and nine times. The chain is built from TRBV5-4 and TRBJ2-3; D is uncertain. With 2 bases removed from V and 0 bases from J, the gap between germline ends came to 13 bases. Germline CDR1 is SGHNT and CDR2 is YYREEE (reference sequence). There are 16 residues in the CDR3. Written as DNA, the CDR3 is TGTGCCAGCAGCTTTCTGGAGACCCTAAGCACAGATACGCAGTATTTT. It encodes CASSFLETLSTDTQYF.

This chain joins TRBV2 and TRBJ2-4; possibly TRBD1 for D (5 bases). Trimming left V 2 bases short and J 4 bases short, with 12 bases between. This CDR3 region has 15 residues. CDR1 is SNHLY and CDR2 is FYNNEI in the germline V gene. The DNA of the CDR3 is TGTGCCAGCAGTGAAACTTGGGGCGGAAAAAACATTCAGTACTTC. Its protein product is CASSETWGGKNIQYF.

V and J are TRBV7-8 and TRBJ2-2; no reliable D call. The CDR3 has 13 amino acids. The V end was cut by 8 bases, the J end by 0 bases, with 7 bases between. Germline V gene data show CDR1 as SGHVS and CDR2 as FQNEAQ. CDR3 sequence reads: CASPPPNTGELFF. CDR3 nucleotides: TGTGCCAGCCCCCCCCCGAACACCGGGGAGCTGTTTTTT.

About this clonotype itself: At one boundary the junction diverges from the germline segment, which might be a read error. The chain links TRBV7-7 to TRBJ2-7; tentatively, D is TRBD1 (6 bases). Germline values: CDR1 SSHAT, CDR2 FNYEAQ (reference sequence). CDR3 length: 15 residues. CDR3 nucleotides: TGTGCTAGCAGCTTAAACAGGGCGTTTTCCTACGAGCAGTACTTC. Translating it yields CASSLNRAFSYEQYF.

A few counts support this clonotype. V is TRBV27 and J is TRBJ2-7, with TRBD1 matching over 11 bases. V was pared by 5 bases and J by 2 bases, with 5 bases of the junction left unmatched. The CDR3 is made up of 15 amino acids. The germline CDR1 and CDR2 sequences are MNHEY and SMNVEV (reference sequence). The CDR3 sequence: CASSPPGQGAYEQYF. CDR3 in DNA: TGTGCCAGCAGTCCTCCGGGACAGGGGGCCTACGAGCAGTACTTC.